This entry lists 15 T cell receptor beta chains sequenced from one sample in a study of cytomegalovirus exposure and HLA in healthy donors. The primer mix had 60 Vbeta and 13 Jbeta primers. Measured with immunoSEQ multiplex PCR; TCRdb has only the in-frame clones, and not every one. The top ten clones hold 2.4% of a sample with about 130,000 clones, 50% to 75% of them seen once. Sequenced material: PBMCs. The receptors here all came from a woman aged 40 to 55 in good health and CMV-seronegative.

V usage is TRBV7-2 and J usage is TRBJ1-1; TRBD1 is a possible D gene (5 bases). The CDR3 loop spans 13 amino acids. The germline CDR1 and CDR2 sequences are SGHTA and FQGNSA. Deletions cut 4 bases from V and 11 bases from J, with 17 bases between. In DNA form, the CDR3 reads TGTGCCAGCAGCTCAGGGTACCGCGTGGGGGCTTTCTTT. Translating it yields CASSSGYRVGAFF. Drawing the rest from reference TRBV7-2 and TRBJ1-1, the complete variable domain is GAGVSQSPSNKVTEKGKDVELRCDPISGHTALYWYRQSLGQGLEFLIYFQGNSAPDKSGLPSDRFSAERTGGSVSTLTIQRTQQEDSAVYLCASSSGYRVGAFFGQGTRLTVV.

The chain joins TRBV6-5 to TRBJ1-2, with TRBD1 as a possible D gene (6 bases). The germline V gene has CDR1 MNHEY and CDR2 SVGAGI. The CDR3 has 13 residues. Between the trimmed V and J ends, which lost 5 bases and 2 bases, there was a span of 9 bases. CDR3 bases: TGTGCCAGCAGTACAGGGCTCAACTATGGCTACACCTTC. Translating gives CASSTGLNYGYTF.

This clone has only a few counts. The chain carries TRBV19 and TRBJ2-7; 10 positions match TRBD1. CDR3 length: 16 amino acids. The J segment lost 5 bases and the V segment lost 6 bases, leaving 13 bases of the junction unmatched. Germline values: CDR1 LNHDA, CDR2 SQIVND (reference sequence). Here the CDR3 reads CASSHLLGTGDHEQYF. CDR3 nucleotides: TGTGCCAGTAGCCACCTACTAGGGACAGGGGACCACGAGCAGTACTTC.

The V gene is TRBV7-6, the J gene TRBJ2-7, with TRBD1 matching 8 bases. Germline V gene data show CDR1 as SGHVS and CDR2 as FNYEAQ. With 0 bases clipped from V and 2 bases from J, the junction kept 9 bases outside the gene matches. The CDR3 sequence is 17 residues long. The CDR3 protein is CASSLADGGQGPYEQYF. CDR3 nucleotide sequence: TGTGCCAGCAGCTTAGCTGATGGTGGACAGGGTCCCTACGAGCAGTACTTC.

The chain joins TRBV5-4 to TRBJ2-2; D call uncertain. The germline CDR1 and CDR2 sequences are SGHNT and YYREEE (reference sequence). The CDR3 extends over 16 amino acids. V was trimmed by 2 bases and J by 1 base, leaving 12 bases between them. The CDR3 DNA reads as TGTGCCAGCAGCTTAAGTGCAACGGTGAACACCGGGGAGCTGTTTTTT. This sequence encodes CASSLSATVNTGELFF.

V and J are TRBV7-9 and TRBJ2-2; D is ambiguous. The germline V and J ends were trimmed by 7 bases and 6 bases, with 12 bases remaining between them. The CDR3 contains 13 residues. The germline gives CDR1 SEHNR, CDR2 FQNEAQ (reference sequence). The CDR3 protein is CASKLESPGELFF. As DNA, the CDR3 is TGTGCCAGCAAGCTTGAAAGTCCCGGGGAGCTGTTTTTT.

The V and J genes are TRBV25-1 and TRBJ1-1; possible D gene TRBD1, 5 bases. The V gene's germline CDR1 is MGHDK and CDR2 SYGVNS. The CDR3 covers 14 residues. The ends were cut back, 4 bases at V and 1 base at J, with 10 bases in the middle. CDR3 protein: CASSATGSNTEAFF. For the CDR3, the DNA is TGTGCCAGCAGTGCCACAGGTTCGAACACTGAAGCTTTCTTT.

The chain joins TRBV5-6 to TRBJ2-1, with a tentative D call TRBD2 (5 bases). Germline lookup yields CDR1 SGHDT and CDR2 YYEEEE. V was cut by 4 bases and J by 5 bases, with 16 bases left in between. The CDR3 extends over 15 amino acids. CDR3 protein: CASSLLGRENNEQFF. As DNA, the CDR3 is TGTGCCAGCAGCCTACTAGGAAGGGAGAACAATGAGCAGTTCTTC.

The gene calls are TRBV2 and TRBJ2-1; D may be TRBD1 (5 bases). V lost 4 bases and J lost 3, with 10 bases in between. The length of the CDR3 is 14 residues. Germline CDR1 and CDR2: SNHLY and FYNNEI. CDR3 sequence reads: CASSALQVYNEQFF. DNA for the CDR3: TGTGCCAGCAGTGCCCTACAGGTCTACAATGAGCAGTTCTTC. The complete variable domain, with remaining parts taken from reference TRBV2 and TRBJ2-1, reads EPEVTQTPSHQVTQMGQEVILRCVPISNHLYFYWYRQILGQKVEFLVSFYNNEISEKSEIFDDQFSVERPDGSNFTLKIRSTKLEDSAMYFCASSALQVYNEQFFGPGTRLTVL.

This clone was seen a few times. The CDR3 protein is CASSPGESSGANVLTF. The CDR3 DNA follows: TGTGCCAGCTCACCAGGAGAGAGCTCTGGGGCCAACGTCCTGACTTTC. The gene calls are TRBV18 and TRBJ2-6; D gene unclear. From germline, CDR1 is KGHSH and CDR2 LQKENI. Trimming removed 2 bases from V and 0 bases from J, with 8 bases in between. The CDR3 loop spans 16 amino acids.

This clone turned up a few times. The chain links TRBV4-2 to TRBJ1-4, with 8 bases identical to TRBD1. Germline CDR1 LGHNA, CDR2 YNFKEQ. V dropped 1 base and J dropped 4; count of bases not matched to a gene: 5. CDR3 length: 16 residues. The chain's CDR3 is CASSQAPGQGNEKLFF. In DNA form, the CDR3 reads TGTGCCAGCAGCCAAGCGCCAGGACAGGGTAATGAAAAACTGTTTTTT.

The chain links TRBV30 to TRBJ1-5; D might be TRBD1 (6 bases). The CDR3 sequence is 13 residues long. Germline V gives CDR1 GTSNPN, CDR2 SVGIG (reference sequence). Trimming left V 2 bases short and J 6 bases short, with 11 bases between. In DNA form, the CDR3 reads TGTGCCTGGAGTAAGACAGGTCTTCAGCCCCAGCATTTT. The encoded protein is CAWSKTGLQPQHF.

This chain uses TRBV2 with TRBJ2-7; 12 positions match TRBD2. The CDR3 is 15 amino acids. Germline-derived CDR1 and CDR2 are SNHLY and FYNNEI. V was pared by 6 bases and J by 6 bases, with 9 bases of the junction left unmatched. The CDR3 region is CASRALAGGVSEQYF. DNA of the CDR3: TGTGCCAGCAGGGCACTAGCGGGGGGAGTAAGCGAGCAGTACTTC. Complete variable domain (other parts from reference TRBV2 and TRBJ2-7): EPEVTQTPSHQVTQMGQEVILRCVPISNHLYFYWYRQILGQKVEFLVSFYNNEISEKSEIFDDQFSVERPDGSNFTLKIRSTKLEDSAMYFCASRALAGGVSEQYFGPGTRLTVT.

This sequence joins TRBV11-2 and TRBJ2-1; 11 nucleotides match TRBD1. The ends lost 7 bases at V and 6 bases at J; junction bases unmatched: 5. The CDR3 covers 14 residues. Germline V gene sequence: CDR1 SGHAT, CDR2 FQNNGV. CDR3 region: CASTRDRGTNEQFF. CDR3 nucleotides: TGTGCCAGCACGAGGGACAGGGGGACCAATGAGCAGTTCTTC.

This sequence joins TRBV5-4 and TRBJ2-7; 13 nucleotides match TRBD2. CDR1 is SGHNT, CDR2 YYREEE, per germline (reference sequence). V gave up 0 bases and J gave up 2 bases; unmatched junction bases: 8. This CDR3 region has 18 residues. As DNA, the CDR3 is TGTGCCAGCAGCTTGGCCCCGGGACTAGCGGGGACCGCCTACGAGCAGTACTTC. The encoded protein is CASSLAPGLAGTAYEQYF.